The entry that follows covers one T cell receptor (beta chain) sequence. There is no known antigen for this receptor. No much larger clonotype is one base removed from it; base qualities were not supplied. This sample was included in a study of T cells after yellow fever vaccination (dated by TCRdb to about 2019). Context from the whole study: The SMART-Seq v4 Ultra Low Input RNA kit was used to prepare libraries from fractions with low cell numbers. To track T-cell clones before and after primary and booster YFV17D yellow fever vaccination, bulk TCR alpha and beta repertoires were sequenced longitudinally. Two healthy male donors made up the cohort, one aged 18 to 30 years and the other aged 30 to 40 years. Bulk PBMC replicates and cell subsets were isolated from blood drawn at multiple timepoints before and after both primary and secondary immunization.

What the study reported, not specific to this receptor: After the booster, most clones that had expanded after primary vaccination were detected again (roughly 96% of CD4 and more than 80% of CD8), suggesting broad maintenance of memory. Because only a couple of donors were included in the study, the extent to which the findings can be generalized is limited. FACS-sorted repertoires could contain abundant contaminating clonotypes from the bulk population, so computational filtering was required. The secondary T-cell response was weaker than the primary response but faster, peaking on day 5 instead of day 15. A small share of clonotypes was detected in both CD4 and CD8 compartments, with the overlap likely arising from convergent recombination.

TCR cDNA was synthesized by 5'RACE template switching, which introduced a universal primer site and unique molecular identifiers. cDNA synthesis was primed from both the TCR alpha and TCR beta constant segments. Library amplification involved two PCR steps, and the second step added sample barcodes and sequencing adapters. Sequencing of the libraries was done on either Illumina HiSeq 2500 (2x100 bp) or NovaSeq (2x150 bp). As for how the authors treated the data: MIGEC handled demultiplexing of reads and collapsing into UMI consensus sequences, while MiXCR performed V(D)J alignment. Using edgeR on replicate PBMC samples, clonotypes were called vaccine-responding if FDR was below 0.01 and the log2 fold change was above 5 up to day 15. CD4 or CD8 identity was assigned to each bulk clonotype according to whether the clonotype was present at higher abundance in the sequenced CD4 repertoire or the sequenced CD8 repertoire. TCRdb applied fastp at Q25 and MiXCR to the public reads, then kept only in-frame beta chains. Merged by CDR3 protein, the rows form single entries marked with the most common genes and DNA. TCRdb, not the authors, supplied the V and J calls. The sample table shows roughly 62,000 distinct CDR3 sequences, and around 6.5% are seen once. The top ten hold around 44% of the sample.

Reading the label with the study, this specimen's treatment or condition is: live attenuated yellow fever vaccine strain. PBMCs were isolated from peripheral blood using a standard Ficoll-Paque protocol. Dynabeads CD4 and CD8 positive selection kits were used to isolate the CD4 and CD8 T-cell fractions. TriZol was used to extract RNA from bulk PBMCs, CD4 and CD8 fractions, and dextramer-positive and dextramer-negative fractions. Per the germline V gene (reference sequence), SEHNR is the CDR1 and FQNEAQ is the CDR2. The V end gives up 5 bases and the J end 4 bases, leaving 8 bases in the junction not matched to a gene. The CDR3, cysteine through phenylalanine, is 16 amino acids long. Of all the DNA, just the CDR3 is kept, 48 bases in frame from base 1.

This receptor chain uses TRBV7-9 and TRBJ2-2, with 9 middle bases fitting TRBD1. The clonotype comes from a man aged 18 to 35 who received the YFV17D yellow fever vaccine. The sequences come from CD8+ T cells sorted from PBMCs, collected on the day of the first yellow fever vaccination. The CDR3 is CASSRRDRAGTGELFF. Here is the DNA: TGTGCCAGCAGCCGGCGGGACAGGGCCGGCACCGGGGAGCTGTTTTTT.